A single sample gave rise to the 6 T cell receptor beta chains below, sequenced in a study of shared clonotypes between healthy human individuals. Sequencing used immunoSEQ multiplex PCR; TCRdb keeps in-frame clones, though not all of them. The data show more than 2 million clones, with 95% seen just once and around 0.13% held by the top ten. The specimen was naive CD4+ T cells sorted from blood. As to subset: CD45RA+ positively selected. The receptor set was obtained from a young man in good health.

The chain is built from TRBV9 and TRBJ2-3; D remains unclear. Between the trimmed V and J ends, which lost 0 bases and 1 base, there was a span of 9 bases. This CDR3 spans 15 amino acids. Germline CDR1 and CDR2: SGDLS and YYNGEE. The CDR3 bases are TGTGCCAGCAGCGTAGACCCAGCGCGCACAGATACGCAGTATTTT. It codes for CASSVDPARTDTQYF.

The rearrangement uses TRBV27 and TRBJ2-4, with 8 bases lining up with TRBD1. Germline V CDR1 and CDR2: MNHEY, SMNVEV (reference sequence). The CDR3 sequence is 18 residues long. After removal of 0 bases from V and 3 bases from J, the junction contained 10 bases not matched to a gene. CDR3 sequence (DNA): TGTGCCAGCAGTTTATCGTTCCGGGACAGGCAATTCAAAAACATTCAGTACTTC. It is translated as CASSLSFRDRQFKNIQYF.

The chain employs TRBV5-4 and TRBJ2-3, with D perhaps TRBD1 or TRBD2 (5 bases each). V was pared by 4 bases and J by 2 bases, with 14 bases between. Germline CDR1 is SGHNT and CDR2 is YYREEE (reference sequence). This CDR3 is 15 amino acids long. CDR3 residues: CASSRGDGTTDTQYF. CDR3 DNA sequence: TGTGCCAGCAGCCGGGGCGACGGGACCACAGATACGCAGTATTTT.

The V call is TRBV19, the J call TRBJ1-4; D not resolved. V dropped 6 bases and J dropped 5 bases, with 7 bases sitting between them. This CDR3 comprises 12 residues. The V gene's germline CDR1 is LNHDA and CDR2 SQIVND (reference sequence). DNA of the CDR3: TGTGCCAGTAGGAGATCAAATGAAAAACTGTTTTTT. Residues: CASRRSNEKLFF.

The chain recombines TRBV11-2 with TRBJ1-4; D is possibly TRBD1 (5 bases). Germline CDR1 and CDR2: SGHAT and FQNNGV. V gave up 4 bases and J gave up 8 bases, with 11 bases separating them. The CDR3 has 13 amino acids. CDR3: CASSSGPAEKLFF. In DNA form, the CDR3 reads TGTGCCAGCAGCTCGGGACCAGCGGAAAAACTGTTTTTT.

The V call is TRBV4-3, the J call TRBJ2-5; a weak D match, TRBD1 (6 bases). The CDR3 consists of 14 residues. V lost 4 bases to trimming and J lost 4 bases, with 13 bases between them. The germline gives CDR1 LGHNA, CDR2 YSLEER. The CDR3 loop reads CASSPTGYGETQYF. In DNA, the CDR3 is TGCGCCAGCAGCCCAACAGGGTACGGAGAGACCCAGTACTTC.